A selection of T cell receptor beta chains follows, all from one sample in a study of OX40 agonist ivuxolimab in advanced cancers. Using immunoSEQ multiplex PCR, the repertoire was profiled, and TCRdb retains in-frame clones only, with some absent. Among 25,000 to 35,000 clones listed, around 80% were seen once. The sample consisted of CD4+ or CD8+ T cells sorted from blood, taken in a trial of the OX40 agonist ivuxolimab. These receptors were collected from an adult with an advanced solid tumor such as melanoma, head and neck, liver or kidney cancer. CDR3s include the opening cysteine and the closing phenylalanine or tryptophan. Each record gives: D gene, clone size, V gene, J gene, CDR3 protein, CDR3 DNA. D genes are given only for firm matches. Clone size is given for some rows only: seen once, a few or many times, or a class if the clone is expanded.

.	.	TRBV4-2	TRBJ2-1	CASSQRRTTYNEQFF	TGTGCCAGCAGCCAACGAAGGACCACCTACAATGAGCAGTTCTTC
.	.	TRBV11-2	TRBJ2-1	CASSLDQGRVENEQFF	TGTGCCAGCAGCTTAGACCAGGGACGAGTAGAAAATGAGCAGTTCTTC
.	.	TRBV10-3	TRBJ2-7	CAIRNVKGGYEQYF	TGTGCCATCAGGAACGTAAAGGGGGGCTACGAGCAGTACTTC
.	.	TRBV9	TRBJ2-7	CASSVGVGSYEQYF	TGTGCCAGCAGCGTAGGAGTAGGATCTTACGAGCAGTACTTC
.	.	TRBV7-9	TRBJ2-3	CASSLGGTDTQYF	TGTGCCAGCAGCTTAGGTGGTACAGATACGCAGTATTTT
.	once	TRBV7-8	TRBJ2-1	CASSLAHGEGLYNEQFF	TGTGCCAGCAGCTTAGCTCACGGGGAAGGACTATACAATGAGCAGTTCTTC
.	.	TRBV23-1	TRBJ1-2	CASSQHHQGPQANYGYTF	TGCGCCAGCAGTCAACACCACCAGGGGCCCCAGGCTAACTATGGCTACACCTTC
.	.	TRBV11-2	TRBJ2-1	CASSLDPGRNNEQFF	TGTGCCAGCAGCTTAGACCCCGGACGAAACAATGAGCAGTTCTTC
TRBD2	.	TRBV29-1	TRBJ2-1	CSVEGVAGGSSYNEQFF	TGCAGCGTTGAAGGGGTAGCGGGGGGCTCTTCCTACAATGAGCAGTTCTTC
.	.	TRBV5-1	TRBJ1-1	CASSLSGRDTEAFF	TGCGCCAGCAGCTTGTCTGGGCGCGACACTGAAGCTTTCTTT
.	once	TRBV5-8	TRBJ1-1	CASTTSGFQNTEAFF	TGTGCCAGCACCACTTCAGGGTTCCAAAACACTGAAGCTTTCTTT